This T cell receptor beta chain stems from a study of blood T cell repertoires in COVID-19. Study details: Sources were T cells, B-cell-depleted T cells, or PBMCs; the material itself was cDNA or gDNA.

Notes on this clone: The identical CDR3 is also encoded by other nucleotide sequences in the sample.

Profiled with immunoSEQ multiplex PCR; TCRdb holds only in-frame clones, not every one. The data hold about 40,000 clones, with about 87% observed a single time. Germline V gene data show CDR1 as SGHTA and CDR2 as FQGNSA. Trimming pared 1 base from V and 5 bases from J, leaving 8 bases between. The CDR3 covers 13 residues. The V call is TRBV7-2, the J call TRBJ2-5, with D possibly matching TRBD2 (5 bases). The receptor was derived from a woman aged 70 to 79 with acute or convalescent COVID-19. The material sequenced was peripheral blood. CDR3 nucleotide sequence: TGTGCCAGCAGCTTAGGGGAGAGGGAGACCCAGTACTTC. It encodes CASSLGERETQYF.